The 7 T cell receptor beta chains in this list originate from one sample, sequenced in a study of beta chain features in type 1 diabetes. As every portion of the isolated RNA was reverse transcribed, the sequencing read expressed TCRB transcripts. Clones were read by immunoSEQ multiplex PCR, and TCRdb kept only the in-frame ones, dropping some. The sample records around 160,000 clones, roughly 48% being singletons. Sequenced sample: Tregs from blood. These receptors were obtained from a man between 18 and 29 years old in good health.

The chain carries TRBV5-4 and TRBJ1-4, with no clear D. Germline CDR1 SGHNT, CDR2 YYREEE (reference sequence). The CDR3 consists of 14 residues. Trimming shortened V by 2 bases and J by 4 bases, and 9 bases separated the two germline ends. CDR3 sequence reads: CASSFGPDNEKLFF. Here the CDR3 DNA reads TGTGCCAGCAGCTTTGGGCCCGATAATGAAAAACTGTTTTTT. The variable domain in full, with the rest retrieved from reference TRBV5-4 and TRBJ1-4, is ETGVTQSPTHLIKTRGQQVTLRCSSQSGHNTVSWYQQALGQGPQFIFQYYREEENGRGNFPPRFSGLQFPNYSSELNVNALELDDSALYLCASSFGPDNEKLFFGSGTQLSVL.

The chain joins TRBV11-2 to TRBJ1-1; possibly TRBD1 for D (5 bases). CDR1 is SGHAT, CDR2 FQNNGV, per germline. V dropped 3 bases and J dropped 11 bases, with 16 bases sitting between them. The CDR3 sequence is 13 residues long. CDR3 nucleotides: TGTGCCAGCAGCTTGTTAGCGGAGGGGCGGGCTTTCTTT. Its protein is CASSLLAEGRAFF. The variable domain in full, completed from reference TRBV11-2 and TRBJ1-1, reads EAGVAQSPRYKIIEKRQSVAFWCNPISGHATLYWYQQILGQGPKLLIQFQNNGVVDDSQLPKDRFSAERLKGVDSTLKIQPAKLEDSAVYLCASSLLAEGRAFFGQGTRLTVV.

CDR3: CASREGLRGGELFF. The CDR3 DNA follows: TGCGCCAGCAGAGAGGGACTCCGCGGCGGGGAGCTGTTTTTT. The chain joins TRBV5-1 to TRBJ2-2, with TRBD2 as a possible D gene (6 bases). The germline V gene has CDR1 SGHRS and CDR2 YFSETQ. The V and J ends lost 5 bases and 7 bases respectively, with 15 bases between them. This CDR3 region has 14 residues.

This clone was seen only a few times. The genes are TRBV23-1 and TRBJ1-4, with no clear D. TRBV23-1 belongs to the ORF category, with a function that is uncertain. There are 15 residues in the CDR3. V was shortened by 6 bases and J by 0 bases, with 11 bases between the two germline ends. This CDR3 reads CASSDPRATNEKLFF. The CDR3 nucleotides are TGCGCCAGCAGCGATCCCCGAGCAACTAATGAAAAACTGTTTTTT.

The genes are TRBV19 and TRBJ2-3; TRBD1 is a possible D gene (5 bases). Germline CDR1 LNHDA, CDR2 SQIVND (reference sequence). The CDR3 spans 16 residues. V was cut by 7 bases and J by 0 bases, with 17 bases left in between. In DNA, the CDR3 is TGTGCCAGTACCTCAGGGATGGACGGAAGCACAGATACGCAGTATTTT. Its protein product is CASTSGMDGSTDTQYF.

A few counts support this clone. The rearrangement joins TRBV11-2 to TRBJ2-7, with 10 bases matching TRBD2. Trimming took 1 base from V and 7 from J; bases not matched to a gene: 10. The germline CDR1 and CDR2 sequences are SGHAT and FQNNGV. The CDR3 runs 16 residues. CDR3 protein: CASSLGVSGRLLEQYF. Here the CDR3 DNA reads TGTGCCAGCAGCTTAGGGGTTAGCGGGAGGCTCCTGGAGCAGTACTTC. The full variable domain, completed using reference TRBV11-2 and TRBJ2-7, is EAGVAQSPRYKIIEKRQSVAFWCNPISGHATLYWYQQILGQGPKLLIQFQNNGVVDDSQLPKDRFSAERLKGVDSTLKIQPAKLEDSAVYLCASSLGVSGRLLEQYFGPGTRLTVT.

The chain combines TRBV19 with TRBJ2-5; perhaps TRBD2 as D (6 bases). Trimming took off 5 bases at V and 4 bases at J, with 17 bases between the two ends. CDR1 and CDR2 from the germline V gene are LNHDA and SQIVND (reference sequence). This CDR3 has 15 residues. The CDR3 reads CASSPPGLNRETQYF. The CDR3 DNA follows: TGTGCCAGTAGTCCCCCGGGACTTAACCGAGAGACCCAGTACTTC.